Listed here are 5 T cell receptor beta chains from one sample, sequenced in a study of T cell repertoires in ileal Crohn's disease. Sequenced by immunoSEQ multiplex PCR; TCRdb stores in-frame clones only, minus some. The data contain 5,000 or so clones, around 73% of them singletons. Material for sequencing was ileal tissue. The receptor source for this set is an adult with Crohn's disease.

About this clone: A junction end diverges from the germline sequence, so it may reflect a read error. The chain recombines TRBV5-1 with TRBJ1-6; weak D call: TRBD1 (6 bases). The CDR3 spans 14 residues. CDR1 and CDR2 from the germline V gene are SGHRS and YFSETQ. For the CDR3, the DNA is TGCGCCGGCAGCATAGGGGGGGTTAATTCACCCCTCCACTTT. Its protein is CAGSIGGVNSPLHF.

This clone occurred once. The rearrangement links TRBV19 to TRBJ1-5; TRBD1 agrees at 7 bases. In germline, CDR1 is LNHDA, CDR2 SQIVND (reference sequence). V gave up 9 bases and J gave up 4 bases; unmatched junction bases: 9. The CDR3 has 14 residues. For the CDR3, the DNA is TGTGCCAGCGGACAGGCATTAGGGAATCAGCCCCAGCATTTT. It encodes CASGQALGNQPQHF.

For this clone: Different DNA sequences within this sample yield the same CDR3. This sequence joins TRBV25-1 and TRBJ1-6; D gene ambiguous. V gave up 6 bases and J gave up 7 bases, with 7 bases separating them. The CDR3 extends over 12 amino acids. Germline loops: CDR1 MGHDK, CDR2 SYGVNS. The CDR3 nucleotides read TGTGCCAGCAGGGGAGGAAATTCACCCCTCCACTTT. This gives the protein CASRGGNSPLHF.

The chain carries TRBV29-1 and TRBJ2-1; possible D gene TRBD1, 5 bases. The CDR3 has 11 residues. The ends were cut back, 7 bases at V and 4 bases at J, with 8 bases in the middle. Germline-derived CDR1 and CDR2 are SQVTM and ANQGSEA. The DNA for the CDR3 is TGCAGCGGACAGTCATACAATGAGCAGTTCTTC. Protein product: CSGQSYNEQFF.

The chain is built from TRBV29-1 and TRBJ1-1; 7 positions match TRBD1. CDR1 is SQVTM, CDR2 ANQGSEA, per germline. This CDR3 spans 13 amino acids. The ends lost 7 bases at V and 5 bases at J; junction bases unmatched: 10. The CDR3 sequence: CSGRQGGGTEAFF. In DNA, the CDR3 is TGCAGCGGCCGACAGGGAGGAGGGACTGAAGCTTTCTTT.